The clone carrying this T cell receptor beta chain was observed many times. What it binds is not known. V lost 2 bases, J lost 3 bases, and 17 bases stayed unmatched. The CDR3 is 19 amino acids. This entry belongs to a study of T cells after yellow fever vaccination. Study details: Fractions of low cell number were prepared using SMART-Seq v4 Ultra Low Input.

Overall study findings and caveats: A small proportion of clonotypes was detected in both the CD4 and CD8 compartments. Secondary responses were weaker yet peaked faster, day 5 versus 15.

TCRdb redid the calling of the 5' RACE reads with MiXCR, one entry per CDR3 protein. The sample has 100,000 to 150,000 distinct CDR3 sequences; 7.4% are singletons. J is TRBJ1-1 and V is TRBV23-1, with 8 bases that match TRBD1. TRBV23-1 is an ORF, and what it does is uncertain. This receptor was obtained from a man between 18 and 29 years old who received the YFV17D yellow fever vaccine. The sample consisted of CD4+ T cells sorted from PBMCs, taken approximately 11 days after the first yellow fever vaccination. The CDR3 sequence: CASSQVSPRGQAGDTEAFF. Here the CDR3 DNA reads TGCGCCAGCAGTCAAGTCTCCCCCCGGGGACAGGCTGGGGACACTGAAGCTTTCTTT.